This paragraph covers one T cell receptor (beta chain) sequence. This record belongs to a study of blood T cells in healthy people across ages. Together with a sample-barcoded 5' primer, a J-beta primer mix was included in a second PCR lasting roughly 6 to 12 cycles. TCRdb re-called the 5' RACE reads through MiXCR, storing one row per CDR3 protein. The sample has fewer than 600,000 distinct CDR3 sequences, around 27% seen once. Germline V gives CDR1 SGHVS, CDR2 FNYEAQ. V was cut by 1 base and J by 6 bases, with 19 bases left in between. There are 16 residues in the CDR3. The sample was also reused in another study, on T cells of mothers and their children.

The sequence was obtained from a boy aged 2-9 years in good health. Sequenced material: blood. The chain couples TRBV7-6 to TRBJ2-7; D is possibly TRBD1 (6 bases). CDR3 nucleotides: TGTGCCAGCAGCTTAGAGTTCAGGGGTTCCTTAAGCGAGCAGTACTTC. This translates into CASSLEFRGSLSEQYF.